Described below is a single T cell receptor (beta chain) sequence and its context. Its target is not known. The sample belongs to a study of metastatic and nonmetastatic thyroid tumors. Study background: Repertoire data that came from the blood and tumor or nodule tissue of malignant and benign thyroid patients were compared.

General observations from the study: Versus benign nodules, malignant thyroid tumors reportedly had significantly higher TCR beta diversity, in blood and tumor.

Every patient was untreated before thyroid surgery. Authors' data handling: Using the CDR3 differences seen across clinicopathological groups, the authors built a distant-metastasis classifier for papillary thyroid cancer, which was meant to discriminate distant-metastatic patients. TCRdb re-analyzed the PCR reads through MiXCR. The V and J calls were not made by the authors but by TCRdb's processing. This table holds 20,000 to 25,000 clones, about 30% found once. The origin of this receptor is a female donor with papillary thyroid cancer or a benign thyroid nodule (not recorded which). Some clones in this sample may be carry-over from other donors' samples. Sequencing used tumor tissue.

Here the CDR3 reads CVGSTGDGGAKNIQYF. DNA of the CDR3: TGTGTGGGATCCACTGGGGACGGCGGTGCCAAAAACATTCAGTACTTC. The rearrangement joins TRBV30 to TRBJ2-4; D is possibly TRBD1 or TRBD2 (5 bases each). CDR3 length: 16 residues. Looked up from germline, CDR1 is GTSNPN and CDR2 is SVGIG (reference sequence). Based on the CDR3 plus reference TRBV30 and TRBJ2-4, the full variable domain is SQTIHQWPATLVQPVGSPLSLECTVEGTSNPNLYWYRQAAGRGLQLLFYSVGIGQISSEVPQNLSASRPQDRQFILSSKKLLLSDSGFYLCVGSTGDGGAKNIQYFGAGTRLSVL.